This T cell receptor beta chain was obtained from a study of cytotoxic CD8 clonotypes in ibrutinib-treated CLL. Measured with immunoSEQ multiplex PCR; TCRdb has only the in-frame clones, and not every one. The repertoire holds approximately 300,000 clones, 80% seen once, with over 5.5% in the top ten. Germline lookup yields CDR1 SGHRS and CDR2 YFSETQ. The junction had 17 bases not matched to a gene; V was cut back by 4 bases and J by 4 bases. The CDR3 contains 18 residues. The chain links TRBV5-1 to TRBJ2-3, with 8 positions matching TRBD2. The receptor was isolated from a human donor with chronic lymphocytic leukemia. The starting material was PBMCs, obtained before ibrutinib treatment. Written as DNA, the CDR3 is TGCGCCAGCAGCCCCCTGGAGGCGGGAGGTATCGGGGCAGATACGCAGTATTTT. This encodes CASSPLEAGGIGADTQYF. The complete variable domain, with remaining parts taken from reference TRBV5-1 and TRBJ2-3, reads KAGVTQTPRYLIKTRGQQVTLSCSPISGHRSVSWYQQTPGQGLQFLFEYFSETQRNKGNFPGRFSGRQFSNSRSEMNVSTLELGDSALYLCASSPLEAGGIGADTQYFGPGTRLTVL.